This TCR beta chain originates from a study of cytomegalovirus exposure and HLA in healthy donors. Study as a whole: Inside one of the first data releases sat 80 million to 95 million unique TCRs taken from HLA-typed donors. Study conclusions and caveats: Most CMV-associated TCR beta chains were later found to appear HLA-restricted. Per a later analysis, HLA-associated TCR beta chains showed more clonal expansion than other, equally common TCR beta chains. Within the data, a cluster of highly shared sequence variants was likely a sequencing artifact.

PCR primers comprised 60 Vbeta and 13 Jbeta primers. Repertoires were generated with immunoSEQ multiplex PCR, while TCRdb's copy carries only in-frame clones and drops some. This sample has about 140,000 clones, with roughly 80% found just once. Remarks on this clone: The antigen remains unidentified.

This CDR3 is built from 15 residues. Per the germline V gene, CDR1 is SSHAT and CDR2 is FNYEAQ (reference sequence). V shed 4 bases and J 1 base; nucleotides not matched to a gene: 4. The sequence was obtained from a man in his forties in good health and CMV-seropositive. Material for sequencing was PBMCs. V usage is TRBV7-7 and J usage is TRBJ2-7, with TRBD1 matching 10 bases. As DNA, the CDR3 is TGTGCCAGCAGCTACGGACAGGGGGTGTCCTACGAGCAGTACTTC. It codes for CASSYGQGVSYEQYF.